This T cell receptor beta chain was sequenced during a study of OX40 agonist ivuxolimab in advanced cancers. About the research overall: Partial responses were achieved by three patients: one hepatocellular carcinoma, two cutaneous melanoma. Overall study findings and caveats: Blood T cells, both CD4+ and CD8+, expanded clonally by week 6 at 0.1 to 3.0 mg/kg.

Trimming at V came to 11 bases and at J to 3 bases, leaving 12 bases not matched to a gene. Germline lookup yields CDR1 SEHNR and CDR2 FQNEAQ (reference sequence). CDR3 size: 15 residues. As concerns this clone: The target antigen is unknown.

Sequenced by immunoSEQ multiplex PCR; TCRdb stores in-frame clones only, minus some. The sample lists over 65,000 clones; 92% were seen once. V usage is TRBV7-9 and J usage is TRBJ2-2; 7 nucleotides line up with TRBD2. The sequence came from an adult with an advanced solid tumor such as melanoma, head and neck, liver or kidney cancer. Here the sequenced sample was CD4+ or CD8+ T cells sorted from blood, taken in a trial of the OX40 agonist ivuxolimab. CDR3 residues: CAPTNPAGDTGELFF. The CDR3 nucleotides are TGTGCCCCAACCAACCCGGCGGGGGACACCGGGGAGCTGTTTTTT.